This T cell receptor beta chain was identified during a study of metastatic and nonmetastatic thyroid tumors. Whole-study context: Both malignant and benign thyroid patients supplied peripheral blood and tumor or nodule tissue samples, across which the repertoires of these patients were then compared.

Germline loops: CDR1 SNHLY, CDR2 FYNNEI. Trimming removed 10 bases from V and 0 bases from J, with 13 bases in between. The CDR3 is 14 amino acids. Patients had received no treatment of any kind before thyroid surgery. As processed by the authors: Clinicopathological groups of papillary thyroid cancer showed CDR3 differences that were used to build a distant-metastasis classifier. TCRdb re-analyzed the PCR reads through MiXCR. The V and J calls shown here were made by TCRdb, not taken from the authors' results. The sample consists of 35,000 to 50,000 clones, about an eighth of them appearing once. Whole-study findings and limits: Within blood and tumor, benign nodules reportedly had significantly lower TCR beta diversity than malignant thyroid tumors did.

This clone has ten or more counts. Its antigen is not identified. The rearrangement uses TRBV2 and TRBJ2-1; no reliable D call. The TCR comes from a male donor with papillary thyroid cancer or a benign thyroid nodule (not recorded which). Some clones in this sample may be carry-over from other donors' samples. Material: blood. The CDR3 coding sequence is TGTGCCAACGTATACACGAGCTCCTACAATGAGCAGTTCTTC. It codes for CANVYTSSYNEQFF.